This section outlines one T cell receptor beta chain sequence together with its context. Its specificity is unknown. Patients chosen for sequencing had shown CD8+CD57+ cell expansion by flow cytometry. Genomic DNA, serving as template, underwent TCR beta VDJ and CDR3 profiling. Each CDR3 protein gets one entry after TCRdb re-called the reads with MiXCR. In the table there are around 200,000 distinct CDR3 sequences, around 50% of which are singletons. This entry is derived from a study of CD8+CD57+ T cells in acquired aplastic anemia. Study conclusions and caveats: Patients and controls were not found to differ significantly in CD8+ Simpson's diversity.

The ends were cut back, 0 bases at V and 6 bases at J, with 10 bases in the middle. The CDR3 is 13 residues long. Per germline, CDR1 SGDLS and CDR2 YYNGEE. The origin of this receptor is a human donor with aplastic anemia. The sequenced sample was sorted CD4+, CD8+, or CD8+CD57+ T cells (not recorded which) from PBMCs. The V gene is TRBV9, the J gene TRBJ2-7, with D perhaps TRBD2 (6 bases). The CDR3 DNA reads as TGTGCCAGCAGCGTAGGAGGAGGGACCGAGCAGTACTTC. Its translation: CASSVGGGTEQYF.